This entry describes one TCR beta chain. No antigen is known for it. Per-nucleotide qualities are absent, and no much larger clonotype sits a single base away. The library was obtained by the immunoSEQ multiplex PCR assay. Rearranged TCR beta chain sequences were amplified with the hsTCRB Kit following the manufacturer's protocol. An Illumina MiSeq was used to sequence the TCRB libraries. The published analysis was carried out like this. The proprietary platform of the kit vendor was used for demultiplexing, trimming and gene mapping. What TCRdb holds here is the immuneACCESS table cut down to in-frame rearrangements. Part of the clones is not present; checked against another copy, under half of the missing clones reflect an unresolved V gene, and the others are unexplained. D and trimming come from the DNA, and the V and J calls and clone size come from that table. The sample includes tens of thousands of clones, with roughly 76% observed a single time. Approximately 5.3% of the sample comes from the top ten.

These data are taken from a study of a mutant IDH1 vaccine in newly diagnosed glioma (dated by TCRdb to the early 2020s). Concerning the study at large: Vaccination began 4-6 weeks after radiotherapy alone, or alongside temozolomide cycles in the chemotherapy-containing groups. Six visits were used for peripheral blood collection: V03 (baseline), V05, V07, V10, V12 and V13. The approximately 33 treated patients were approximately 60% male and around 40% female, with a mean age of approximately 40 years. Before enrollment, patients had received standard therapy of radiotherapy alone, temozolomide alone, or radiochemotherapy with temozolomide; most received the combination. The week-35 safety follow-up was designated visit V12, and the week-47 end of study was designated visit V13. For exploratory analyses, about two dozen treated patients had longitudinal TCRB deep sequencing done wherever samples were available. Here is what the overall study found, with its caveats: No apparent relationship was observed between pseudoprogression and alterations in the top peripheral T cell clonotypes detected by TCRB sequencing. The authors noted that analyses of patient blood samples could not be reproduced because of sample limitations. Immune responses induced by the vaccine were seen in about 93% of patients across multiple MHC alleles. Selection of PBMC samples for TCRB deep sequencing was based on availability.

The time point label for this specimen denotes: week 47, end of study. A 20-mer mutant IDH1 peptide at 300 micrograms in Montanide made up each vaccine dose, which was injected subcutaneously together with topical imiquimod. Eight vaccinations were administered to patients in weeks 1, 3, 5, 7, 11, 15, 19 and 23, corresponding to visits V03 through V10. Newly diagnosed WHO grade 3 or 4 IDH1-mutant astrocytomas showing loss of nuclear ATRX were present in the donors. The samples were drawn from NOA16, a multicentre, single-arm, open-label phase I trial in Germany that tested a mutant IDH1 peptide vaccine in humans for the first time. Genomic DNA for TCRB sequencing was isolated from EDTA blood with the DNeasy Blood and Tissue Kit. From cysteine to phenylalanine, the CDR3 is 14 amino acids long. The retained sequence is limited to the CDR3, 42 bases, with the frame set at the first base. At the junction V is shortened by 4 bases and J by 4 bases, with 14 bases in between. CDR1 and CDR2, looked up from the germline V gene, are SGHAT and FQNNGV.

The chain was built from TRBV11-2 and TRBJ2-7; a tentative D call is TRBD2 (5 bases match). The sample in question was PBMCs, obtained from a glioma patient whose treatment included an IDH1 peptide vaccine. This receptor was identified in a man between 45 and 60 years old with glioma. The CDR3 protein sequence reads: CASSSLVEGYEQYF. The DNA reads as follows: TGTGCCAGCAGCTCCCTAGTAGAGGGATACGAGCAGTACTTC.